These 19 T cell receptor beta chains were all obtained from the same sample, sequenced in a study of blood T cell repertoires in COVID-19. Some clones are missing from TCRdb's copy, which holds only in-frame ones; the method was immunoSEQ multiplex PCR. The sample has more than 250,000 clones; approximately 85% are singletons. Sequencing input: peripheral blood. These receptors were taken from a man aged 45-65 years with active or convalescent COVID-19.

This clone appeared a single time. J is TRBJ2-1 and V is TRBV28; 9 bases line up with TRBD1. The trim removed 6 bases at V and 8 bases at J, leaving 8 bases unmatched. Per germline, CDR1 MDHEN and CDR2 SYDVKM. This CDR3 is 14 amino acids long. CDR3 sequence reads: CASRPGQGIDEQFF. The CDR3 coding sequence is TGTGCCAGCAGACCGGGACAGGGAATCGATGAGCAGTTCTTC.

This rearrangement joins TRBV24-1 to TRBJ2-5; weak D call: TRBD2 (6 bases). There are 15 residues in the CDR3. Germline CDR1 reads KGHDR; CDR2 reads SFDVKD. The ends were cut back, 4 bases at V and 5 bases at J, with 16 bases in the middle. The CDR3, as DNA: TGTGCCACCAGTGACCCCCTGGGAGGTTCGGAGACCCAGTACTTC. Amino acids: CATSDPLGGSETQYF.

CDR3 DNA sequence: TGTGCCAGCAGCTGGCGGACAGGACACAATGAGCAGTTCTTC. Amino acids: CASSWRTGHNEQFF. The chain links TRBV7-9 to TRBJ2-1, with TRBD1 matching over 7 bases. Looked up from germline, CDR1 is SEHNR and CDR2 is FQNEAQ (reference sequence). V was pared by 4 bases and J by 5 bases, with 5 bases of the junction left unmatched. The CDR3 length is 14 residues.

The rearrangement links TRBV9 to TRBJ2-1, with 11 bases aligning to TRBD2. The junction had 6 bases not matched to a gene; V was cut back by 0 bases and J by 7 bases. Germline V lookup: CDR1 SGDLS, CDR2 YYNGEE. This CDR3 spans 16 amino acids. CDR3: CASSVEGLAGGNEQFF. The CDR3, as DNA: TGTGCCAGCAGCGTAGAAGGATTAGCGGGAGGGAATGAGCAGTTCTTC.

The chain joins TRBV30 to TRBJ1-6; the match to TRBD1 covers 8 bases. The V segment lost 5 bases and the J segment 8 bases; nucleotides outside the gene matches: 5. In germline, CDR1 is GTSNPN, CDR2 SVGIG (reference sequence). The length of the CDR3 is 13 residues. The CDR3 DNA sequence: TGTGCCTGGGGAGGACAGGGTTATTCACCCCTCCACTTT. Encoded protein: CAWGGQGYSPLHF.

V and J are TRBV5-1 and TRBJ2-1; D is perhaps TRBD2 (6 bases). The germline V gene encodes CDR1 SGHRS and CDR2 YFSETQ. V dropped 0 bases and J dropped 10 bases, with 20 bases sitting between them. This CDR3 has 16 residues. CDR3 residues: CASSLEPAGTLDEQFF. For the CDR3, the DNA is TGCGCCAGCAGCTTGGAGCCCGCGGGAACCCTCGACGAGCAGTTCTTC.

CDR3 nucleotide sequence: TGTGCCAGCAGTGAGCAGGGGCGCAATCAGCCCCAGCATTTT. It translates to CASSEQGRNQPQHF. The rearrangement uses TRBV6-1 and TRBJ1-5, with a weak D call TRBD1 (6 bases). This CDR3 is 14 amino acids long. The V and J ends lost 3 bases and 2 bases respectively, with 8 bases between them. CDR1 is MNHNS and CDR2 is SASEGT in the germline V gene.

The CDR3 DNA reads TGTGCCAGCAGTGTGGACAGAATCACCGGGGAGCTGTTTTTT. Amino acid sequence: CASSVDRITGELFF. The chain is built from TRBV6-2 or TRBV6-3 and TRBJ2-2; D may be TRBD1 (6 bases). From germline, CDR1 is MNHEY and CDR2 SVGEGT. V was trimmed by 5 bases and J by 4 bases, leaving 11 bases between them. This CDR3 spans 14 amino acids.

The V gene is TRBV4-1, the J gene TRBJ2-7; TRBD2 matches 9 bases. V lost 6 bases, J lost 2 bases, and 8 bases stayed unmatched. The CDR3 has 15 residues. Germline CDR1 MGHRA, CDR2 YSYEKL. This CDR3 reads CASSDPAGGTYEQYF. The CDR3 DNA sequence: TGCGCCAGCAGTGACCCAGCGGGAGGAACCTACGAGCAGTACTTC.

The chain uses TRBV5-1 and TRBJ2-1, with D perhaps TRBD2 (7 bases). The length of the CDR3 is 14 residues. Trimming took off 6 bases at V and 0 bases at J, with 10 bases between the two ends. The germline V gene encodes CDR1 SGHRS and CDR2 YFSETQ. CDR3 nucleotide sequence: TGCGCCAGCAAGGCGGGGGCCTCCTACAATGAGCAGTTCTTC. It translates to CASKAGASYNEQFF.

The chain employs TRBV6-5 and TRBJ1-2; D may be TRBD1 (6 bases). The V gene lost 4 bases and the J gene lost 4 bases, with 16 bases spanning the gap. Germline values: CDR1 MNHEY, CDR2 SVGAGI. The CDR3 is made up of 15 amino acids. The CDR3 region is CASSSWAGQRYGYTF. CDR3 DNA sequence: TGTGCCAGCAGTTCCTGGGCTGGACAGCGCTATGGCTACACCTTC.

The chain joins TRBV6-6 to TRBJ1-1; 7 bases match TRBD1. The germline CDR1 and CDR2 sequences are MNHNY and SVGAGI (reference sequence). J gave up 5 bases and V 8 bases, and 11 bases lay outside the gene matches. This CDR3 spans 14 amino acids. The CDR3, as DNA: TGTGCCAGCCCGGCAGGGGGGCTTAGGACTGAAGCTTTCTTT. Protein sequence: CASPAGGLRTEAFF.

The genes are TRBV14 and TRBJ2-1, with TRBD1 identical over 9 bases. This CDR3 spans 16 amino acids. The V gene end was trimmed by 0 bases and the J gene end by 5 bases; junction bases not matched to a gene: 5. Germline loops: CDR1 SGHDN, CDR2 FVKESK. The CDR3 sequence is CASSQDPDRGNNEQFF. CDR3 DNA sequence: TGTGCCAGCAGCCAAGACCCGGACAGGGGTAACAATGAGCAGTTCTTC.

V is TRBV6-5 and J is TRBJ1-4; D is ambiguous. The CDR3 length is 16 residues. Germline assignment: CDR1 MNHEY and CDR2 SVGAGI. The V and J ends lost 3 bases and 0 bases respectively, with 11 bases between them. The CDR3 DNA is TGTGCCAGCAGTTATATACCCGGTGCAACTAATGAAAAACTGTTTTTT. The encoded protein is CASSYIPGATNEKLFF.

V usage is TRBV5-1 and J usage is TRBJ2-7; 11 bases align to TRBD2. CDR1 is SGHRS and CDR2 is YFSETQ in the germline V gene. Trimming removed 4 bases from V and 4 bases from J; junction bases left unmatched: 10. The length of the CDR3 is 16 residues. CDR3: CASSVSTSGRRYEQYF. Here the CDR3 DNA reads TGCGCCAGCAGCGTAAGCACTAGCGGGAGAAGGTACGAGCAGTACTTC.

This chain joins TRBV25-1 and TRBJ2-7; 7 bases fit TRBD1. CDR1 and CDR2 (germline): MGHDK, SYGVNS. This CDR3 region has 15 residues. With V trimmed by 2 bases and J by 1 base, 5 bases remained unmatched. The CDR3 nucleotides read TGTGCCAGCAGTGAAAGTGAGACAGGGTCCTACGAGCAGTACTTC. This sequence encodes CASSESETGSYEQYF.

The rearrangement uses TRBV9 and TRBJ2-1, with TRBD2 as a possible D gene (6 bases). The CDR3 spans 15 residues. In germline, CDR1 is SGDLS, CDR2 YYNGEE. V was clipped by 0 bases and J by 7 bases, with 14 bases between them. The CDR3 is CASSVGLAQRNEQFF. CDR3 nucleotides: TGTGCCAGCAGCGTAGGTCTAGCGCAGCGGAATGAGCAGTTCTTC.

The chain couples TRBV6-5 to TRBJ1-1, with D unclear. CDR1 is MNHEY and CDR2 is SVGAGI in the germline V gene. V lost 7 bases to trimming and J lost 2 bases, with 8 bases between them. This CDR3 region has 12 residues. The CDR3: CASIHGNTEAFF. CDR3 coding DNA: TGTGCCAGCATTCACGGTAACACTGAAGCTTTCTTT.

CDR3 in DNA: TGTGCCAGCACCAACCCCCAAGACAGGGTGGACGAGACCCAGTACTTC. Amino acids: CASTNPQDRVDETQYF. V and J are TRBV7-9 and TRBJ2-5, with 7 bases identical to TRBD1. Per germline, CDR1 SEHNR and CDR2 FQNEAQ (reference sequence). After removal of 7 bases from V and 5 bases from J, the junction contained 16 bases not matched to a gene. The CDR3 runs 16 residues.